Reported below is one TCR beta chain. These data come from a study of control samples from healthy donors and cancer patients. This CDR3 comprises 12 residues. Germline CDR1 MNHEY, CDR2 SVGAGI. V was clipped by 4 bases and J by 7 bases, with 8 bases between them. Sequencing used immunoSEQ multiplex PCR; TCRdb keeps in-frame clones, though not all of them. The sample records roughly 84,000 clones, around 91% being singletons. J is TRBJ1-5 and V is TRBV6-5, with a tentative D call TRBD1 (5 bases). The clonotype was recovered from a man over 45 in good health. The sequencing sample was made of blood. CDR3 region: CASSSGEQPQHF. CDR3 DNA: TGTGCCAGCAGTTCGGGGGAGCAGCCCCAGCATTTT.